These 24 T cell receptor beta chains share one sample of origin, sequenced in a study of shared clonotypes between healthy human individuals. CD8 cells classed as naive were CD45RO-negative and positively selected for CCR7, excluding terminally differentiated effector memory CD45RA+ cells. Data came from immunoSEQ multiplex PCR; TCRdb stores just in-frame clones and leaves some out. The sample has more than 2 million clones, about 95% seen once. The sample consisted of naive CD8+ T cells sorted from blood. All receptors come from a man aged 18 to 29 in good health.

The chain recombines TRBV7-8 with TRBJ2-1, with 8 bases matching TRBD2. From germline, CDR1 is SGHVS and CDR2 FQNEAQ. The ends lost 5 bases at V and 0 bases at J; junction bases unmatched: 9. This CDR3 comprises 17 residues. CDR3 coding DNA: TGTGCCAGCAGCCCGAGACTAAGCGGGAGCTCCTACAATGAGCAGTTCTTC. This sequence encodes CASSPRLSGSSYNEQFF.

This clone was picked up one time. The J gene is TRBJ2-3, the V gene TRBV30; perhaps TRBD2 as D (6 bases). V dropped 4 bases and J dropped 2 bases, with 10 bases sitting between them. The V gene's germline CDR1 is GTSNPN and CDR2 SVGIG (reference sequence). This CDR3 comprises 13 residues. The CDR3 DNA reads TGTGCCTGGACCTGGGGGGACACAGATACGCAGTATTTT. Amino acids: CAWTWGDTDTQYF.

Comment on this clone: The sample carries other DNA sequences with the same CDR3. The J gene is TRBJ2-7, the V gene TRBV5-6, with TRBD2 matching over 7 bases. This CDR3 comprises 14 residues. Germline CDR1 reads SGHDT; CDR2 reads YYEEEE. V dropped 3 bases and J dropped 2; count of bases not matched to a gene: 5. CDR3 nucleotide sequence: TGTGCCAGCAGCTCGGGACTAACTCCCTACGAGCAGTACTTC. Translating it yields CASSSGLTPYEQYF.

J is TRBJ2-7 and V is TRBV5-8; TRBD2 is a possible D gene (7 bases). Trimming removed 2 bases from V and 4 bases from J, with 13 bases in between. This CDR3 is 14 amino acids long. CDR1 SGHTS and CDR2 YDEGEE come from the germline V gene. Written as DNA, the CDR3 is TGTGCCAGCAGCTTAGGGGGGGAAGGTTACGAGCAGTACTTC. Its protein product is CASSLGGEGYEQYF. Variable domain in full (rest from reference TRBV5-8 and TRBJ2-7): EAGVTQSPTHLIKTRGQQATLRCSPISGHTSVYWYQQALGLGLQFLLWYDEGEERNRGNFPPRFSGRQFPNYSSELNVNALELEDSALYLCASSLGGEGYEQYFGPGTRLTVT.

About this clone: Other DNA sequences in this sample translate to the same CDR3. The chain has TRBV11-2 and TRBJ2-7, with TRBD1 matching over 10 bases. The V segment lost 5 bases and the J segment 4 bases; nucleotides outside the gene matches: 5. The CDR3 runs 14 residues. The V gene's germline CDR1 is SGHAT and CDR2 FQNNGV. The CDR3 sequence is CASSPGTGAYEQYF. The CDR3 nucleotides read TGTGCCAGCAGCCCAGGGACAGGGGCTTACGAGCAGTACTTC.

The gene calls are TRBV7-2 and TRBJ1-2, with D possibly being TRBD1 (6 bases). Germline V gene data show CDR1 as SGHTA and CDR2 as FQGNSA. CDR3 length: 13 amino acids. Trimming took 3 bases from V and 1 from J, leaving 6 bases between them. In nucleotides, the CDR3 is TGTGCCAGCAGCTTCAGGGGTAACTATGGCTACACCTTC. It translates to CASSFRGNYGYTF.

The genes are TRBV5-6 and TRBJ1-6; the D is unclear. The V end lost 0 bases, the J end lost 7 bases, and 5 bases lay between the germline ends. CDR3 length: 13 residues. The germline V gene encodes CDR1 SGHDT and CDR2 YYEEEE. CDR3 sequence reads: CASSLVVNSPLHF. The CDR3 coding sequence is TGTGCCAGCAGCTTGGTGGTCAATTCACCCCTCCACTTT.

As for this clone: This CDR3 is also generated by other DNA sequences in the sample. The chain recombines TRBV6-5 with TRBJ1-1; 8 bases map to TRBD1. The J segment lost 1 base and the V segment lost 6 bases, leaving 1 base of the junction unmatched. CDR3 length: 13 residues. Germline V gene sequence: CDR1 MNHEY, CDR2 SVGAGI. DNA for the CDR3: TGTGCCAGCAGGACAGGGGAGAACACTGAAGCTTTCTTT. Residues: CASRTGENTEAFF.

This chain connects TRBV27 to TRBJ2-6; 10 nucleotides line up with TRBD1. Germline CDR1 reads MNHEY; CDR2 reads SMNVEV (reference sequence). CDR3 length: 16 residues. V trimming: 6 bases; J trimming: 0 bases; junction bases outside the gene matches: 2. CDR3 DNA sequence: TGTGCCAGCAGCCGGACAGGGGGCTCTGGGGCCAACGTCCTGACTTTC. This translates into CASSRTGGSGANVLTF.

This clone was counted a single time. The chain is built from TRBV6-1 and TRBJ1-2; TRBD1 might be the D (6 bases). Trimming took 1 base from V and 3 from J, leaving 15 bases between them. Germline values: CDR1 MNHNS, CDR2 SASEGT. The CDR3 is made up of 16 amino acids. This CDR3 is CASSEGVGGLDYGYTF. The CDR3 bases are TGTGCCAGCAGTGAAGGGGTCGGGGGCCTAGACTATGGCTACACCTTC.

This chain joins TRBV28 and TRBJ1-3; tentatively, D is TRBD1 (6 bases). CDR1 and CDR2 (germline): MDHEN, SYDVKM. V was shortened by 5 bases and J by 2 bases, with 10 bases between the two germline ends. The CDR3 runs 14 residues. CDR3 protein: CASSLNRAGNTIYF. CDR3 coding DNA: TGTGCCAGCAGTCTAAACAGGGCTGGAAACACCATATATTTT.

J is TRBJ1-1 and V is TRBV7-9, with 8 nucleotides matching TRBD1. Germline CDR1 and CDR2: SEHNR and FQNEAQ (reference sequence). V dropped 1 base and J dropped 2; count of bases not matched to a gene: 6. The CDR3 is made up of 16 amino acids. The CDR3 DNA sequence: TGTGCCAGCAGCTTAGGAAGACAGGGGATAAACACTGAAGCTTTCTTT. This translates into CASSLGRQGINTEAFF. The whole variable domain, remainder taken from reference TRBV7-9 and TRBJ1-1, is DTGVSQNPRHKITKRGQNVTFRCDPISEHNRLYWYRQTLGQGPEFLTYFQNEAQLEKSRLLSDRFSAERPKGSFSTLEIQRTEQGDSAMYLCASSLGRQGINTEAFFGQGTRLTVV.

The chain has TRBV14 and TRBJ1-2, with D perhaps TRBD1 (5 bases). CDR1 and CDR2 from the germline V gene are SGHDN and FVKESK. The CDR3 extends over 14 amino acids. V was clipped by 1 base and J by 3 bases, with 9 bases between them. The CDR3 sequence is CASSQGGGYYGYTF. CDR3 nucleotides: TGTGCCAGCAGCCAAGGTGGGGGTTACTATGGCTACACCTTC.

The V call is TRBV27, the J call TRBJ1-1, with a tentative D call TRBD1 (6 bases). The CDR3 is 15 amino acids. The germline CDR1 and CDR2 sequences are MNHEY and SMNVEV (reference sequence). V was clipped by 1 base and J by 5 bases, with 14 bases between them. Here the CDR3 reads CASSLLQGARTEAFF. CDR3 nucleotides: TGTGCCAGCAGTTTATTACAGGGAGCTAGGACTGAAGCTTTCTTT.

This clone was seen only once. J is TRBJ1-2 and V is TRBV30; D may be TRBD1 (6 bases). Germline CDR1 reads GTSNPN; CDR2 reads SVGIG (reference sequence). CDR3 length equals 13 residues. The ends were cut back, 2 bases at V and 7 bases at J, with 14 bases in the middle. The chain's CDR3 is CAWSPMGAPGYTF. The CDR3 region has the DNA TGTGCCTGGAGTCCGATGGGGGCGCCTGGCTACACCTTC.

This rearrangement joins TRBV7-8 to TRBJ1-1; D perhaps matches TRBD1 (6 bases). CDR3 length: 16 residues. Per the germline V gene, CDR1 is SGHVS and CDR2 is FQNEAQ. V shed 0 bases and J shed 7 bases, with 18 bases lying between them. In nucleotides, the CDR3 is TGTGCCAGCAGCTTAGCGAAATCAGGGGAACGAGATGAAGCTTTCTTT. It translates to CASSLAKSGERDEAFF.

The chain uses TRBV11-1 and TRBJ2-7; 10 bases line up with TRBD1. The J segment lost 4 bases and the V segment lost 5 bases, leaving 8 bases of the junction unmatched. This CDR3 comprises 15 residues. Germline CDR1 and CDR2: SGHAT and FQDESV (reference sequence). DNA of the CDR3: TGTGCCAGCAGCCTAACTCCGGGACAGGGGTACGAGCAGTACTTC. Protein sequence: CASSLTPGQGYEQYF.

The chain carries TRBV5-1 and TRBJ2-3; D is uncertain. V lost 5 bases and J lost 2, with 9 bases in between. The germline gives CDR1 SGHRS, CDR2 YFSETQ. The CDR3 totals 13 residues. CDR3 nucleotides: TGCGCCAGCAGTCCTCGCCACACAGATACGCAGTATTTT. This translates into CASSPRHTDTQYF.

The chain has TRBV7-2 and TRBJ1-2; maybe TRBD1 (5 bases). The CDR3 is made up of 14 amino acids. Deletions cut 4 bases from V and 8 bases from J, with 17 bases between. Germline V gives CDR1 SGHTA, CDR2 FQGNSA. The CDR3 loop is CASSSPDSLGGYTF. CDR3 DNA: TGTGCCAGCAGCTCGCCAGACAGCCTCGGCGGCTACACCTTC.

As DNA, the CDR3 is TGCAGCGTTGAGGGGGACACTCCCTACGAGCAGTACTTC. Protein sequence: CSVEGDTPYEQYF. The V and J genes are TRBV29-1 and TRBJ2-7, with D maybe TRBD1 (6 bases). The germline V and J ends were trimmed by 3 bases and 2 bases, with 11 bases remaining between them. Germline V CDR1 and CDR2: SQVTM, ANQGSEA. The CDR3 consists of 13 residues.

The rearrangement joins TRBV28 to TRBJ1-2; tentative D call: TRBD1 (6 bases). The CDR3 is made up of 14 amino acids. Germline CDR1 reads MDHEN; CDR2 reads SYDVKM. The V end lost 8 bases, the J end lost 0 bases, and 13 bases lay between the germline ends. CDR3: CASCDRTTNYGYTF. CDR3 bases: TGTGCCAGCTGTGACAGGACTACTAACTATGGCTACACCTTC.

The V call is TRBV13, the J call TRBJ1-6; D is unclear. The germline gives CDR1 PRHDT, CDR2 FYEKMQ (reference sequence). The V gene lost 0 bases and the J gene lost 9 bases, with 12 bases spanning the gap. This CDR3 is 15 amino acids long. Here the CDR3 reads CASSLGGNLGSPLHF. The CDR3 nucleotides are TGTGCCAGCAGCTTAGGCGGGAACCTTGGTTCACCCCTCCACTTT.

This chain connects TRBV4-2 to TRBJ2-1; D may be TRBD2 (6 bases). Trimming removed 1 base from V and 6 bases from J, with 19 bases in between. Germline CDR1 is LGHNA and CDR2 is YNFKEQ. The CDR3 spans 17 residues. The CDR3 here is CASSQVSSRDFSNEQFF. The DNA of the CDR3 is TGTGCCAGCAGCCAAGTCTCCTCCAGGGACTTTTCCAATGAGCAGTTCTTC.

The rearrangement uses TRBV4-3 and TRBJ1-4; TRBD1 matches 8 bases. Germline trimming cut 3 bases from V and 3 bases from J; bases unmatched to any gene: 9. This CDR3 spans 17 amino acids. The V gene's germline CDR1 is LGHNA and CDR2 YSLEER. CDR3 nucleotide sequence: TGCGCCAGCAGCCAGGACCCAGGGGGCCTGGCTAATGAAAAACTGTTTTTT. Its translation: CASSQDPGGLANEKLFF.